A single sample is the source of the 30 T cell receptor beta chains below, sequenced in a study of regulatory T cells in long-lasting Graves disease. Sequencing libraries for TCR beta were prepared with iRepertoire HTBI primers and Arm-PCR of CDR3 regions. MiXCR was run by TCRdb on the multiplex PCR reads, yielding one entry per CDR3 protein. The sample records roughly 380,000 distinct CDR3 sequences, approximately 16% being singletons. The time point here: newly diagnosed GD, antithyroid drugs for less than 3 months. Isolated PBMC RNA provided the starting material for the TCR library. This sample was shared with a second study, whose subject was T cells in Graves' hyperthyroidism and ophthalmopathy.

This sample comprised peripheral blood mononuclear cells (PBMCs), obtained at new diagnosis, from a patient treated with antithyroid drugs. The receptors here all came from a man aged 40-55 years with Graves disease.

The genes are TRBV15 and TRBJ2-7, with unresolved D. The CDR3 is made up of 14 amino acids. Trimming shortened V by 1 base and J by 0 bases, and 7 bases separated the two germline ends. CDR1 and CDR2 (germline): LNHNV, YYDKDF (reference sequence). CDR3 in amino acids: CATSRVVSSYEQYF. CDR3 sequence (DNA): TGTGCCACCAGCAGAGTCGTGAGCTCCTACGAGCAGTACTTC.

Many counts were recorded for this clonotype. The gene calls are TRBV6-1 and TRBJ2-3; D possibly uses TRBD1 or TRBD2 (6 bases each). In germline, CDR1 is MNHNS, CDR2 SASEGT. V was pared by 6 bases and J by 1 base, with 8 bases between. The CDR3 sequence is 13 residues long. The CDR3 loop is CASSRGRTDTQYF. The CDR3 nucleotides are TGTGCCAGCAGCCGGGGGCGCACAGATACGCAGTATTTT.

The table lists this clonotype with a few counts. The chain is built from TRBV11-2 and TRBJ2-1, with D uncertain. Trimming removed 0 bases from V and 6 bases from J, with 9 bases in between. This CDR3 region has 14 residues. Germline CDR1 SGHAT, CDR2 FQNNGV. The CDR3 sequence: CASSLDRLANEQFF. The CDR3 nucleotides are TGTGCCAGCAGCTTAGACAGGCTGGCCAATGAGCAGTTCTTC. The whole variable domain, remainder taken from reference TRBV11-2 and TRBJ2-1, is EAGVAQSPRYKIIEKRQSVAFWCNPISGHATLYWYQQILGQGPKLLIQFQNNGVVDDSQLPKDRFSAERLKGVDSTLKIQPAKLEDSAVYLCASSLDRLANEQFFGPGTRLTVL.

There are many counts of this clonotype. The V gene is TRBV4-2, the J gene TRBJ2-7; the D is unclear. V lost 0 bases and J 0 bases, leaving 6 bases between the germline ends. Germline V gene sequence: CDR1 LGHNA, CDR2 YNFKEQ. CDR3 length: 14 residues. Here the CDR3 reads CASSQDPSSYEQYF. The CDR3 DNA reads as TGTGCCAGCAGCCAAGACCCCAGCTCCTACGAGCAGTACTTC.

This chain uses TRBV7-9 with TRBJ2-5; the D call may be TRBD1 or TRBD2 (7 bases each). Trimming cost V 5 bases and J 2 bases, with 15 bases left between them. There are 15 residues in the CDR3. In germline, CDR1 is SEHNR, CDR2 FQNEAQ (reference sequence). For the CDR3, the DNA is TGTGCCAGCAGCCAGGGGGGGACTCTTCAAGAGACCCAGTACTTC. Its translation is CASSQGGTLQETQYF.

The CDR3 sequence: CASLPTQRRSWAFF. DNA for the CDR3: TGTGCCAGTCTTCCCACTCAAAGACGGTCATGGGCTTTCTTT. This chain uses TRBV6-1 with TRBJ1-1; no firm D call. CDR1 is MNHNS and CDR2 is SASEGT in the germline V gene. V lost 9 bases and J 11 bases, leaving 25 bases between the germline ends. The CDR3 contains 14 residues.

Comment on this clonotype: A much larger clone is a single base away; this may be a read error. The chain joins TRBV11-1 to TRBJ2-3, with D hard to call. Germline lookup yields CDR1 SGHAT and CDR2 FQDESV (reference sequence). The CDR3 covers 14 residues. The CDR3 protein is CAGSTEIYTDTQYF. In DNA form, the CDR3 reads TGTGCCGGCAGTACAGAAATTTACACAGATACGCAGTATTTT. Using reference TRBV11-1 and TRBJ2-3 for the parts outside the CDR3, the full variable domain is EAEVAQSPRYKITEKSQAVAFWCDPISGHATLYWYRQILGQGPELLVQFQDESVVDDSQLPKDRFSAERLKGVDSTLKIQPAELGDSAMYLCAGSTEIYTDTQYFGPGTRLTVL.

This clonotype was observed many times. The chain carries TRBV6-1 and TRBJ1-5, with unresolved D. The V and J ends lost 5 bases and 7 bases respectively, with 12 bases between them. This CDR3 spans 13 amino acids. Germline V gene sequence: CDR1 MNHNS, CDR2 SASEGT. This CDR3 reads CASSNRNLQPQHF. CDR3 DNA: TGTGCCAGCAGTAACCGGAACCTCCAGCCCCAGCATTTT.

This clonotype was observed at least ten times. The CDR3 protein is CASSAWGENTGELFF. The CDR3 nucleotides are TGTGCCAGCAGTGCGTGGGGGGAGAACACCGGGGAGCTGTTTTTT. V usage is TRBV2 and J usage is TRBJ2-2, with D perhaps TRBD2 (6 bases). Germline CDR1 and CDR2: SNHLY and FYNNEI. V was cut by 4 bases and J by 1 base, with 10 bases left in between. The CDR3 totals 15 residues.

The chain recombines TRBV2 with TRBJ2-2; 7 bases line up with TRBD1. CDR1 and CDR2 (germline): SNHLY, FYNNEI. The ends lost 4 bases at V and 1 base at J; junction bases unmatched: 6. CDR3 length: 16 amino acids. The CDR3 spells CASSVSRTGNTGELFF. DNA for the CDR3: TGTGCCAGCAGTGTCTCGAGGACAGGGAACACCGGGGAGCTGTTTTTT.

The chain joins TRBV5-1 to TRBJ1-2, with 7 positions matching TRBD1. Trimming took 4 bases from V and 4 from J; bases not matched to a gene: 7. In germline, CDR1 is SGHRS, CDR2 YFSETQ. This CDR3 region has 14 residues. The CDR3 region has the DNA TGCGCCAGCAGCCCAGGGACAGTCACCTATGGCTACACCTTC. It codes for CASSPGTVTYGYTF.

This clonotype was observed at least ten times. This chain links TRBV15 with TRBJ1-6, with TRBD1 as a possible D gene (5 bases). V shed 0 bases and J shed 8 bases, with 11 bases lying between them. CDR1 and CDR2 from the germline V gene are LNHNV and YYDKDF (reference sequence). The CDR3 is made up of 15 amino acids. The CDR3 loop is CATSRDSGTYSPLHF. The CDR3 coding sequence is TGTGCCACCAGCAGAGACTCCGGGACCTATTCACCCCTCCACTTT.

This clonotype was seen repeatedly, ten times or more. The chain is built from TRBV2 and TRBJ2-3; tentatively, D is TRBD1 (5 bases). The CDR3 totals 12 residues. Trimming shortened V by 8 bases and J by 2 bases, and 8 bases separated the two germline ends. Looked up from germline, CDR1 is SNHLY and CDR2 is FYNNEI. The CDR3 loop reads CASGAHTDTQYF. CDR3 nucleotide sequence: TGTGCCAGCGGGGCCCACACAGATACGCAGTATTTT. The complete variable domain, with remaining parts taken from reference TRBV2 and TRBJ2-3, reads EPEVTQTPSHQVTQMGQEVILRCVPISNHLYFYWYRQILGQKVEFLVSFYNNEISEKSEIFDDQFSVERPDGSNFTLKIRSTKLEDSAMYFCASGAHTDTQYFGPGTRLTVL.

At least ten counts were recorded for this clonotype. This chain uses TRBV28 with TRBJ1-3; D gene uncertain. Trimming stripped 6 bases from V and 0 bases from J, with 6 bases between. This CDR3 contains 13 residues. Germline V CDR1 and CDR2: MDHEN, SYDVKM. The chain's CDR3 is CASRRSSGNTIYF. CDR3 coding DNA: TGTGCCAGCAGACGGAGCTCTGGAAACACCATATATTTT.

This clonotype was seen many times. This rearrangement joins TRBV18 to TRBJ1-5; the D is unclear. This CDR3 has 13 amino acids. With 5 bases removed from V and 9 bases from J, the gap between germline ends came to 14 bases. Looked up from germline, CDR1 is KGHSH and CDR2 is LQKENI. Here the CDR3 DNA reads TGTGCCAGCTCAGTAGAGGGCTGGGGGCCCCAGCATTTT. Protein: CASSVEGWGPQHF.

This clonotype was detected many times. The chain carries TRBV20-1 and TRBJ1-5; D gene ambiguous. V was shortened by 3 bases and J by 5 bases, with 8 bases between the two germline ends. Germline V lookup: CDR1 DFQATT, CDR2 SNEGSKA (reference sequence). This CDR3 region has 12 residues. CDR3 residues: CSASIGDQPQHF. Written as DNA, the CDR3 is TGCAGTGCTAGTATTGGGGATCAGCCCCAGCATTTT.

The chain is built from TRBV3-1 and TRBJ2-3; D might be TRBD1 (5 bases). The length of the CDR3 is 15 residues. Trimming took 4 bases from V and 0 from J, leaving 11 bases between them. Germline V gene lookup returns CDR1 LGHDT and CDR2 YNNKEL (reference sequence). CDR3 amino acids: CASSPRTTSTDTQYF. CDR3 DNA sequence: TGTGCCAGCAGCCCCCGGACAACTAGCACAGATACGCAGTATTTT.

V is TRBV5-1 and J is TRBJ2-5; 8 bases align to TRBD2. The J segment lost 5 bases and the V segment lost 4 bases, leaving 4 bases of the junction unmatched. Germline V gene data show CDR1 as SGHRS and CDR2 as YFSETQ. This CDR3 comprises 13 residues. In DNA form, the CDR3 reads TGCGCCAGCAGCCCCGGGGGGGATGAGACCCAGTACTTC. Its protein product is CASSPGGDETQYF.

The J gene is TRBJ2-5, the V gene TRBV28, with 15 bases matching TRBD2. Germline lookup yields CDR1 MDHEN and CDR2 SYDVKM. There are 16 residues in the CDR3. The V segment lost 9 bases and the J segment 4 bases; nucleotides outside the gene matches: 9. Here the CDR3 reads CASKPGLAGGRETQYF. The CDR3 bases are TGTGCCAGTAAGCCGGGACTAGCGGGGGGCCGAGAGACCCAGTACTTC.

The V and J genes are TRBV20-1 and TRBJ2-3; no firm D call. Trimming cost V 6 bases and J 0 bases, with 7 bases left between them. The germline V gene encodes CDR1 DFQATT and CDR2 SNEGSKA (reference sequence). CDR3 length: 12 residues. CDR3 sequence reads: CSASDSTDTQYF. CDR3 bases: TGCAGTGCCTCCGACAGCACAGATACGCAGTATTTT.

The gene calls are TRBV5-1 and TRBJ2-2; D not certain. The germline V gene encodes CDR1 SGHRS and CDR2 YFSETQ. V was pared by 10 bases and J by 0 bases, with 10 bases between. The CDR3 has 13 amino acids. Here the CDR3 reads CASRQTNTGELFF. Here the CDR3 DNA reads TGCGCCTCCCGGCAGACGAACACCGGGGAGCTGTTTTTT.

By sample share, this clonotype is medium-sized. This chain uses TRBV28 with TRBJ2-7; D call uncertain. The V gene's germline CDR1 is MDHEN and CDR2 SYDVKM. Deletions cut 7 bases from V and 3 bases from J, with 13 bases between. The CDR3 extends over 13 amino acids. The CDR3 loop reads CASTRDSVYEQYF. The CDR3 nucleotides are TGTGCCAGCACCCGAGACTCGGTCTACGAGCAGTACTTC.

This clonotype was observed at least ten times. The V gene is TRBV2, the J gene TRBJ2-1; 8 bases agree with TRBD2. This CDR3 is 16 amino acids long. The V gene end was trimmed by 2 bases and the J gene end by 3 bases; junction bases not matched to a gene: 6. Germline lookup yields CDR1 SNHLY and CDR2 FYNNEI. CDR3 region: CASSESGGAIYNEQFF. CDR3 nucleotides: TGTGCCAGCAGTGAATCCGGGGGGGCGATCTACAATGAGCAGTTCTTC.

This clonotype occurred a few times. One junction end does not reproduce the germline sequence, and a read error may be involved. The rearrangement uses TRBV4-1 and TRBJ1-5; D perhaps matches TRBD1 (6 bases). The germline gives CDR1 MGHRA, CDR2 YSYEKL. This CDR3 spans 16 amino acids. CDR3 region: CASSPIYGGRNQPQHF. CDR3 in DNA: TGCGCCAGCAGCCCGATCTATGGGGGCCGCAATCAGCCCCAACATTTT.

This clonotype was recorded many times. The chain carries TRBV6-1 and TRBJ2-3; the D gene is possibly TRBD2 (5 bases). The CDR3 loop spans 16 amino acids. Per germline, CDR1 MNHNS and CDR2 SASEGT. V lost 3 bases and J 4 bases, leaving 17 bases between the germline ends. The DNA for the CDR3 is TGTGCCAGCAGTGAGTCTAGCCCCGGGGTTGCAGATACGCAGTATTTT. Its protein product is CASSESSPGVADTQYF.

This clonotype was seen only a few times. V is TRBV4-2 and J is TRBJ1-5; D ambiguous. CDR3 size: 13 residues. The V end lost 0 bases, the J end lost 6 bases, and 6 bases lay between the germline ends. Germline V lookup: CDR1 LGHNA, CDR2 YNFKEQ. The CDR3 here is CASSQEGTQPQHF. The CDR3 coding sequence is TGTGCCAGCAGCCAAGAGGGTACTCAGCCCCAGCATTTT.

This clonotype was counted at least ten times. This chain joins TRBV5-4 and TRBJ2-3; 9 positions agree with TRBD1. V gave up 0 bases and J gave up 4 bases; unmatched junction bases: 3. Germline V gene lookup returns CDR1 SGHNT and CDR2 YYREEE (reference sequence). This CDR3 is built from 15 residues. The CDR3 protein is CASSLAGTGSDTQYF. In DNA form, the CDR3 reads TGTGCCAGCAGCTTGGCCGGGACAGGGTCAGATACGCAGTATTTT.

This clonotype was recorded at least ten times. The chain links TRBV28 to TRBJ2-1, with TRBD2 identical over 9 bases. Trimming cost V 8 bases and J 3 bases; bases outside gene matches: 8. From germline, CDR1 is MDHEN and CDR2 SYDVKM. CDR3 size: 15 residues. The CDR3 region has the DNA TGTGCCAGCGGGCCGACTAGCGGCAACTACAATGAGCAGTTCTTC. This gives the protein CASGPTSGNYNEQFF.

The table lists this clonotype with many counts. V is TRBV29-1 and J is TRBJ2-5, with D possibly being TRBD1 (5 bases). This CDR3 region has 13 residues. The germline V gene has CDR1 SQVTM and CDR2 ANQGSEA. Trimming stripped 3 bases from V and 1 base from J, with 9 bases between. CDR3 sequence reads: CSVDWTTQETQYF. Here the CDR3 DNA reads TGCAGCGTTGATTGGACAACCCAAGAGACCCAGTACTTC. The variable domain in full, with the rest retrieved from reference TRBV29-1 and TRBJ2-5, is SAVISQKPSRDICQRGTSLTIQCQVDSQVTMMFWYRQQPGQSLTLIATANQGSEATYESGFVIDKFPISRPNLTFSTLTVSNMSPEDSSIYLCSVDWTTQETQYFGPGTRLLVL.

In its sample, this clonotype was seen many times. The chain combines TRBV7-2 with TRBJ2-1; D not resolved. The length of the CDR3 is 12 residues. The ends were cut back, 8 bases at V and 6 bases at J, with 11 bases in the middle. Germline V gene sequence: CDR1 SGHTA, CDR2 FQGNSA. The CDR3 nucleotides read TGTGCCAGCTTAGCACACGGCAATGAGCAGTTCTTC. It translates to CASLAHGNEQFF.